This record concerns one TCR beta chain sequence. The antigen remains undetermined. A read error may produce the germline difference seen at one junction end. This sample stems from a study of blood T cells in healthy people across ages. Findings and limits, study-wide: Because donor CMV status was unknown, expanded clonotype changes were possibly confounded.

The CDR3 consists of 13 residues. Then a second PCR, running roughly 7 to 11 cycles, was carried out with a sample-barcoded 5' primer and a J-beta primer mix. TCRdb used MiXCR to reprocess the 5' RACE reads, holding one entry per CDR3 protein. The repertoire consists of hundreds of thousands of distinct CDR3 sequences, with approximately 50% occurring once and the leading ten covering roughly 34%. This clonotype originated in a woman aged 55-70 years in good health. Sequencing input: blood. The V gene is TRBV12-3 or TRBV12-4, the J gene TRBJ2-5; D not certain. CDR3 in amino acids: CASSSWGQEAQYF. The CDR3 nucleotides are TGTGCCAGCAGTTCTTGGGGTCAAGAGGCCCAGTACTTC.